The 19 T cell receptor beta chains presented below share a single source sample, sequenced in a study of cytomegalovirus exposure and HLA in healthy donors (dated by TCRdb to about 2017). The library was obtained by the immunoSEQ multiplex PCR assay. For the multiplex PCR, a mixture combining 60 forward primers for TCR Vbeta segments and 13 reverse primers for TCR Jbeta segments was used. Held by TCRdb, this immuneACCESS table contains in-frame sequences only and omits some clones. Under half of the omission traces to an unresolved V gene where checked; the cause of the rest is unknown. The sample table shows about 190,000 clones, and 83% are seen once. In total, the top ten clones hold under 2% of the sample. Input material: PBMCs. The receptor source for this set is a man aged 35 to 55 in good health and CMV-seropositive.

This sequence joins TRBV10-3 and TRBJ2-3, with a possible D match to TRBD2 (5 bases). V was pared by 2 bases and J by 8 bases, with 14 bases between. The germline V gene has CDR1 ENHRY and CDR2 SYGVKD. This CDR3 contains 14 residues. This chain's CDR3 is CAISEIGMQPTQYF. For the CDR3, the DNA is TGTGCCATCAGTGAGATCGGGATGCAGCCTACGCAGTATTTT.

The chain has TRBV28 and TRBJ1-1; D unresolved. This CDR3 has 12 amino acids. CDR1 is MDHEN, CDR2 SYDVKM, per germline. Between the trimmed V and J ends, which lost 4 bases and 7 bases, there was a span of 10 bases. CDR3 bases: TGTGCCAGCAGTTCTTATCAGGTTGAAGCTTTCTTT. It encodes CASSSYQVEAFF.

This clone was observed a handful of times. The sample holds other DNA sequences that translate to the same CDR3. The chain links TRBV5-1 to TRBJ1-5; 7 bases agree with TRBD1. Germline CDR1 and CDR2: SGHRS and YFSETQ. The CDR3 sequence is 15 residues long. V lost 0 bases to trimming and J lost 5 bases; unmatched junction nucleotides: 5. In DNA, the CDR3 is TGCGCCAGCAGCTTGGGGGACAGAGGGGATCAGCCCCAGCATTTT. This translates into CASSLGDRGDQPQHF.

About this clone itself: Sequence at one end of the junction differs from germline and may be a read error. The chain recombines TRBV4-1 with TRBJ2-7; TRBD2 matches at 9 bases. From germline, CDR1 is MGHRA and CDR2 YSYEKL. This CDR3 has 16 amino acids. DNA of the CDR3: TGCGCCAGCAGCCACCCCGGACTAGCGCACTCCAACGAGCAGTACTTC. This gives the protein CASSHPGLAHSNEQYF.

V gene TRBV5-6 combines with J gene TRBJ1-1; the D is unclear. CDR1 and CDR2 (germline): SGHDT, YYEEEE. V was trimmed by 7 bases and J by 1 base, leaving 11 bases between them. This CDR3 is built from 13 residues. CDR3 loop: CASGGERNTEAFF. The CDR3 DNA sequence: TGTGCCAGCGGCGGGGAGAGGAACACTGAAGCTTTCTTT.

The chain combines TRBV19 with TRBJ1-5; the D is unclear. The CDR3 consists of 14 residues. Per germline, CDR1 LNHDA and CDR2 SQIVND (reference sequence). The V end lost 5 bases, the J end lost 6 bases, and 14 bases lay between the germline ends. The CDR3 is CASSLPPPSQPQHF. The CDR3 bases are TGTGCCAGTAGTCTCCCACCGCCCAGTCAGCCCCAGCATTTT.

CDR3 DNA sequence: TGTGCCAGCAGCTTGAGGCAAAACAATGAGCAGTTCTTC. Translated: CASSLRQNNEQFF. The V gene is TRBV7-3, the J gene TRBJ2-1, with unresolved D. V was shortened by 3 bases and J by 5 bases, with 8 bases between the two germline ends. Germline V lookup: CDR1 SGHTA, CDR2 FQGTGA. This CDR3 comprises 13 residues.

This chain connects TRBV18 to TRBJ1-3; D may be TRBD1 (5 bases). The germline V and J ends were trimmed by 3 bases and 0 bases, with 12 bases remaining between them. Germline CDR1 KGHSH, CDR2 LQKENI. The CDR3 loop spans 16 amino acids. CDR3 loop: CASSPMTALSGNTIYF. CDR3 DNA: TGTGCCAGCTCACCGATGACAGCCCTCTCTGGAAACACCATATATTTT.

This clone was detected only once. This chain uses TRBV4-3 with TRBJ2-1, with D possibly matching TRBD2 (6 bases). CDR1 is LGHNA, CDR2 YSLEER, per germline. With 0 bases removed from V and 6 bases from J, the gap between germline ends came to 18 bases. This CDR3 region has 17 residues. In nucleotides, the CDR3 is TGCGCCAGCAGCCAAGATTGGGGTATAGCGGAAAGCAATGAGCAGTTCTTC. Its protein is CASSQDWGIAESNEQFF.

The rearrangement links TRBV2 to TRBJ1-5; 7 bases agree with TRBD1. The CDR3 runs to 16 residues. V shed 5 bases, J shed 2 bases, and the junction held 9 bases outside the gene matches. Germline V gene lookup returns CDR1 SNHLY and CDR2 FYNNEI. CDR3 DNA sequence: TGTGCCAGCAGTCCTACCACCGACAGGGGCAATCAGCCCCAGCATTTT. As protein: CASSPTTDRGNQPQHF.

This chain joins TRBV10-3 and TRBJ1-1, with 8 bases matching TRBD1. With 2 bases clipped from V and 1 base from J, the junction kept 3 bases outside the gene matches. In germline, CDR1 is ENHRY, CDR2 SYGVKD. This CDR3 has 15 amino acids. The CDR3 DNA follows: TGTGCCATCAGTGAGCCAGGGGGCCGGAACACTGAAGCTTTCTTT. It encodes CAISEPGGRNTEAFF.

CDR3 amino acids: CASRLGTGGADTQYF. CDR3 coding DNA: TGTGCCAGCAGACTCGGGACAGGGGGCGCAGATACGCAGTATTTT. The chain combines TRBV28 with TRBJ2-3; 12 positions match TRBD1. CDR1 MDHEN and CDR2 SYDVKM come from the germline V gene. J lost 4 bases, V lost 6 bases, and 5 bases had no gene match. This CDR3 is 15 amino acids long. Together with reference TRBV28 and TRBJ2-3, the CDR3 gives the full variable domain: DVKVTQSSRYLVKRTGEKVFLECVQDMDHENMFWYRQDPGLGLRLIYFSYDVKMKEKGDIPEGYSVSREKKERFSLILESASTNQTSMYLCASRLGTGGADTQYFGPGTRLTVL.

The table lists this clone with a count of one. This chain links TRBV29-1 with TRBJ2-5; 7 nucleotides align to TRBD2. The junction had 9 bases not matched to a gene; V was cut back by 4 bases and J by 4 bases. CDR1 is SQVTM and CDR2 is ANQGSEA in the germline V gene. This CDR3 region has 14 residues. The CDR3, as DNA: TGCAGCGTTGGGGGTGCGGGAGCAGGAGAGACCCAGTACTTC. Amino acid sequence: CSVGGAGAGETQYF.

The V call is TRBV30, the J call TRBJ2-5; 8 positions match TRBD2. J was trimmed by 1 base and V by 0 bases; bases with no gene match: 7. This CDR3 contains 16 residues. Per germline, CDR1 GTSNPN and CDR2 SVGIG (reference sequence). In DNA, the CDR3 is TGTGCCTGGAGTGTAAGGCTAGCGGGCCCCCAAGAGACCCAGTACTTC. It encodes CAWSVRLAGPQETQYF.

The chain has TRBV10-3 and TRBJ1-2; 8 positions agree with TRBD1. V gave up 6 bases and J gave up 5 bases; unmatched junction bases: 5. Per the germline V gene, CDR1 is ENHRY and CDR2 is SYGVKD. CDR3 length equals 13 residues. CDR3 region: CAIRTGQAYGYTF. The CDR3 nucleotides read TGTGCCATCAGAACGGGACAGGCTTATGGCTACACCTTC.

The V and J genes are TRBV2 and TRBJ2-7, with a tentative D call TRBD2 (6 bases). CDR1 is SNHLY and CDR2 is FYNNEI in the germline V gene. Trimming shortened V by 10 bases and J by 6 bases, and 13 bases separated the two germline ends. CDR3 length: 11 amino acids. The CDR3 here is CATGTLREQYF. In DNA form, the CDR3 reads TGTGCCACCGGGACTCTCCGCGAGCAGTACTTC.

This clone was recorded a few times. The rearrangement joins TRBV6-1 to TRBJ2-7; D gene unclear. The CDR3 runs 13 residues. CDR1 is MNHNS, CDR2 SASEGT, per germline. Trimming pared 2 bases from V and 6 bases from J, leaving 11 bases between. This chain's CDR3 is CASSERVGLEQYF. The CDR3 nucleotides read TGTGCCAGCAGTGAAAGAGTGGGCCTCGAGCAGTACTTC.

V and J are TRBV25-1 and TRBJ2-5; the match to TRBD1 covers 11 bases. Germline CDR1 MGHDK, CDR2 SYGVNS. The J segment lost 4 bases and the V segment lost 5 bases, leaving 6 bases of the junction unmatched. This CDR3 has 15 residues. CDR3 sequence reads: CASSPPGTGGETQYF. CDR3 DNA sequence: TGTGCCAGCAGTCCTCCCGGGACAGGGGGAGAGACCCAGTACTTC.

V is TRBV10-3 and J is TRBJ1-2; TRBD1 matches at 9 bases. Germline CDR1 ENHRY, CDR2 SYGVKD. V dropped 10 bases and J dropped 4; count of bases not matched to a gene: 7. This CDR3 comprises 13 residues. The CDR3 loop reads CATQQGAGYGYTF. The DNA for the CDR3 is TGTGCCACGCAACAGGGGGCAGGCTATGGCTACACCTTC.